This section outlines one T cell receptor beta chain sequence together with its context. Sequencing used immunoSEQ multiplex PCR; TCRdb keeps in-frame clones, though not all of them. The table has under 35,000 clones, approximately 80% seen once; the top ten hold 3.2%. This record belongs to a study of preoperative IRX-2 immunotherapy in early breast cancer. Treatment meaning: preoperative locoregional IRX-2 cytokine immunotherapy. Patients received preoperative, locoregional IRX-2 cytokine immunotherapy in a phase Ib study. The specimen was collected from a patient treated with IRX-2 immunotherapy. This clonotype originated in a human donor with breast cancer.

The CDR3 DNA follows: TGTGCCAGCTCACCTGGGCGGAATGGCTACACCTTC. Translated: CASSPGRNGYTF. This chain joins TRBV18 and TRBJ1-2; D is uncertain. This CDR3 contains 12 residues. V was trimmed by 3 bases and J by 6 bases, leaving 8 bases between them. Germline V gives CDR1 KGHSH, CDR2 LQKENI. Combining the CDR3 with reference TRBV18 and TRBJ1-2 gives the whole variable domain NAGVMQNPRHLVRRRGQEARLRCSPMKGHSHVYWYRQLPEEGLKFMVYLQKENIIDESGMPKERFSAEFPKEGPSILRIQQVVRGDSAAYFCASSPGRNGYTFGSGTRLTVV.